This is a list of T cell receptor beta chains from one sample in a study of T cells after yellow fever vaccination. Each CDR3 protein gets one entry after TCRdb re-called the 5' RACE reads with MiXCR. This sample has around 260,000 distinct CDR3 sequences, with 5.2% found just once. The starting material was CD4+ T cells sorted from PBMCs, obtained on the day of the yellow fever booster vaccination. Every receptor here comes from a man aged 18 to 30 who received the YFV17D yellow fever vaccine. Each CDR3 is given with its conserved first and last residue. A D gene is named only where the DNA matches it firmly. Not every row has a clone size; where given, it reads once, few, many or a size class.

>TRBJ2-5|TRBV5-4|.|TRBD2
CASSPPTGTSGVQETQYF
TGTGCCAGCAGCCCCCCGACCGGGACTAGCGGGGTCCAAGAGACCCAGTACTTC
>TRBJ1-5|TRBV20-1|few|.
CSASGPRGQPQHF
TGCAGTGCTAGTGGCCCCAGGGGACAGCCCCAGCATTTT
>TRBJ1-4|TRBV6-5|few|.
CASSYTSVNEKLFF
TGTGCCAGCAGTTATACCAGCGTTAATGAAAAACTGTTTTTT
>TRBJ2-5|TRBV29-1|few|TRBD1
CSVEPFRDSQETQYF
TGCAGCGTTGAGCCCTTCCGGGACAGCCAAGAGACCCAGTACTTC
>TRBJ1-5|TRBV2|few|.
CASSEALGRGRNQPQHF
TGTGCCAGCAGTGAAGCGCTCGGCAGGGGAAGAAATCAGCCCCAGCATTTT
>TRBJ2-3|TRBV6-1|.|.
CASSEEFIDTQYF
TGTGCCAGCAGTGAGGAGTTTATCGATACGCAGTATTTT
>TRBJ1-5|TRBV4-1|many|.
CASSQELSPSNQPQHF
TGCGCCAGCAGCCAAGAACTCAGCCCGAGCAATCAGCCCCAGCATTTT
>TRBJ2-5|TRBV5-4|few|.
CASSLKRGEETQYF
TGTGCCAGCAGCCTAAAACGCGGGGAAGAGACCCAGTACTTC
>TRBJ2-7|TRBV12-3/TRBV12-4|few|.
CASSPARDVSEQYF
TGTGCCAGCAGTCCTGCCCGGGACGTTAGCGAGCAGTACTTC
>TRBJ2-5|TRBV20-1|many|TRBD2
CSADGTSGGQETQYF
TGCAGTGCTGATGGGACTAGCGGGGGCCAAGAGACCCAGTACTTC
>TRBJ2-1|TRBV11-2|few|.
CASSFSAFGNEQFF
TGTGCCAGCAGCTTTAGCGCTTTCGGGAATGAGCAGTTCTTC
>TRBJ2-3|TRBV20-1|few|TRBD2
CSVSGIEASADTQYF
TGCAGTGTTAGCGGGATAGAGGCGAGCGCAGATACGCAGTATTTT
>TRBJ1-6|TRBV5-1|many|.
CASSPGESSPLHF
TGCGCCAGCAGTCCAGGGGAGAGTTCACCCCTCCACTTT
>TRBJ1-6|TRBV6-5|.|.
CASSYSSRDSPLHF
TGTGCCAGCAGTTACTCGTCCAGGGATTCACCCCTCCACTTT
>TRBJ2-6|TRBV10-3|.|.
CAISESRSSGANVLTF
TGTGCCATCAGTGAGTCGAGGAGCTCTGGGGCCAACGTCCTGACTTTC
>TRBJ1-2|TRBV10-3|many|.
CAISESAPLGYGYTF
TGTGCCATCAGTGAGTCCGCCCCCTTGGGCTATGGCTACACCTTC
>TRBJ1-2|TRBV9|many|.
CASSVTGKGYTF
TGTGCCAGCAGCGTCACAGGGAAAGGCTACACCTTC
>TRBJ1-2|TRBV6-2/TRBV6-3|.|.
CASSYSTVGQSYGYTF
TGTGCCAGCAGTTACTCGACAGTAGGACAGTCCTATGGCTACACCTTC
>TRBJ2-1|TRBV20-1|few|.
CSAITGTHVGQFF
TGCAGTGCTATAACCGGGACTCACGTCGGGCAGTTCTTC
>TRBJ2-1|TRBV5-1|many|.
CASSLEAGEQFF
TGCGCCAGCAGCTTAGAGGCGGGTGAGCAGTTCTTC
>TRBJ1-1|TRBV28|few|.
CASVRWLNTEAFF
TGTGCCAGCGTCCGCTGGCTGAACACTGAAGCTTTCTTT
>TRBJ2-7|TRBV30|few|.
CAWTKSTRRYEQYF
TGTGCCTGGACCAAGTCGACTAGGAGGTACGAGCAGTACTTC
>TRBJ2-3|TRBV5-1|few|TRBD2
CASSPLTSGDTQYF
TGCGCCAGCAGCCCCCTGACTAGCGGAGATACGCAGTATTTT
>TRBJ2-2|TRBV20-1|many|.
CSASQGQLTGELFF
TGCAGTGCCAGCCAGGGGCAATTAACCGGGGAGCTGTTTTTT
>TRBJ2-3|TRBV19|.|.
CASSRGGGTIDTQYF
TGTGCCAGTAGCCGAGGGGGGGGGACCATTGATACGCAGTATTTT
>TRBJ2-1|TRBV5-1|.|.
CASSPLDGGTSSYNEQFF
TGCGCCAGCAGTCCGTTGGACGGGGGGACAAGCTCCTACAATGAGCAGTTCTTC
>TRBJ2-1|TRBV7-9|.|TRBD2
CASSLRSGGPQFF
TGTGCCAGCAGCCTGCGAAGCGGGGGCCCCCAGTTCTTC
>TRBJ2-3|TRBV20-1|many|.
CSPPQADTQYF
TGCAGTCCGCCCCAGGCAGATACGCAGTATTTT
>TRBJ1-2|TRBV7-9|many|.
CASNRYGWSDGYTF
TGTGCCAGCAACCGATACGGTTGGTCGGATGGCTACACCTTC